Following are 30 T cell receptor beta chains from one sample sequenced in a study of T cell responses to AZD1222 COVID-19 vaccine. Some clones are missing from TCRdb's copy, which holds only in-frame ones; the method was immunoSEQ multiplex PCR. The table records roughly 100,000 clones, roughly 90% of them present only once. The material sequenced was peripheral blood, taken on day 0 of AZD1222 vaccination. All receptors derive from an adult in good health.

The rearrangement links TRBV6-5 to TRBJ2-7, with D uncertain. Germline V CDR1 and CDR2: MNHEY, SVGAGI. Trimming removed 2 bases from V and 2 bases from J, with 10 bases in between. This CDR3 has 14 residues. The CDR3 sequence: CASSYTFEAYEQYF. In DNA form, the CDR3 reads TGTGCCAGCAGTTACACCTTCGAGGCCTACGAGCAGTACTTC.

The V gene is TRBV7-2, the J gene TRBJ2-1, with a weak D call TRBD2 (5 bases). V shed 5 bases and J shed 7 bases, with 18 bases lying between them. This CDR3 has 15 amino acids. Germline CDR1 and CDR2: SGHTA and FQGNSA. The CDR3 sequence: CASSPSRELGNEQFF. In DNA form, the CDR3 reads TGTGCCAGCAGCCCTTCCCGGGAACTGGGGAATGAGCAGTTCTTC.

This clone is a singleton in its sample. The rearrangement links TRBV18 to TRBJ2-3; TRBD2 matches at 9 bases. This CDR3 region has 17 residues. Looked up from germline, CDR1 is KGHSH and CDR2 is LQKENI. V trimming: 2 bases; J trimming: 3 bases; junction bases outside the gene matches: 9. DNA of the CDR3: TGTGCCAGCTCACCATTACTTAGCGGGAGTAAAACAGATACGCAGTATTTT. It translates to CASSPLLSGSKTDTQYF.

The CDR3: CASSFSSYEQYF. For the CDR3, the DNA is TGTGCCAGCAGTTTTAGCTCCTACGAGCAGTACTTC. The chain employs TRBV11-2 and TRBJ2-7; D is ambiguous. CDR1 is SGHAT and CDR2 is FQNNGV in the germline V gene. V shed 6 bases and J shed 0 bases, with 6 bases lying between them. This CDR3 spans 12 amino acids.

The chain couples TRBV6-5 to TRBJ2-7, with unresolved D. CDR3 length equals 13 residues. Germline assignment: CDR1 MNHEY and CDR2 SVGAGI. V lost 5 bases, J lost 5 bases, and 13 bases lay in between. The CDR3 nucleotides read TGTGCCAGCAGTCCAAGGGTTATCGACGAGCAGTACTTC. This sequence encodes CASSPRVIDEQYF.

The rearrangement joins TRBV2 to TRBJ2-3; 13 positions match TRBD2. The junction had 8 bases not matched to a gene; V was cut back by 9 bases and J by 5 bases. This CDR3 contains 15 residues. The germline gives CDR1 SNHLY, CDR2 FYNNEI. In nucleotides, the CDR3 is TGTGCCAGTACTAGACTAGCGGGAGGAGGAGATACGCAGTATTTT. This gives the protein CASTRLAGGGDTQYF.

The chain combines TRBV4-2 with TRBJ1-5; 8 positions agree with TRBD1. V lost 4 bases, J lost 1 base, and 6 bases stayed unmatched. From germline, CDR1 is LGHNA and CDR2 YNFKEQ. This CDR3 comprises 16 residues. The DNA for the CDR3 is TGTGCCAGCAGCCCCGGGGACAGGACCAGCAATCAGCCCCAGCATTTT. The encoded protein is CASSPGDRTSNQPQHF.

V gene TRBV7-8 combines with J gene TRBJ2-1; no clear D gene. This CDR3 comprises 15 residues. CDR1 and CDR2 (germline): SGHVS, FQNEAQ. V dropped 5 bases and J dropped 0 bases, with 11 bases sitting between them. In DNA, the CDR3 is TGTGCCAGCAGCGTACTGCAGAGCTCCTACAATGAGCAGTTCTTC. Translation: CASSVLQSSYNEQFF.

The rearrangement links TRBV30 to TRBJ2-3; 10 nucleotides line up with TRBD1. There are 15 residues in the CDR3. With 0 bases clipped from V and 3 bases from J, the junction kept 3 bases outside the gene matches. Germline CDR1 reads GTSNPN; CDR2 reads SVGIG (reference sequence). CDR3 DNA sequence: TGTGCCTGGAGTGTACAGGACAGGGGGACAGATACGCAGTATTTT. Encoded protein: CAWSVQDRGTDTQYF.

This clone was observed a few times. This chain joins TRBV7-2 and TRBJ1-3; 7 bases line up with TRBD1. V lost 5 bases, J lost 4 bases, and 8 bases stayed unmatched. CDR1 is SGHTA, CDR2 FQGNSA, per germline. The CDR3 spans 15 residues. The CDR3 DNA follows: TGTGCCAGCAGCCAGGGACAGACGTCGGGAAACACCATATATTTT. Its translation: CASSQGQTSGNTIYF.

The CDR3 DNA sequence: TGTGCCAGCAGGGGCGAGGGGAGTCAGCCCCAGCATTTT. Translation: CASRGEGSQPQHF. The genes are TRBV28 and TRBJ1-5, with D possibly being TRBD1 (5 bases). Germline CDR1 MDHEN, CDR2 SYDVKM. The CDR3 runs to 13 residues. The ends were cut back, 6 bases at V and 6 bases at J, with 12 bases in the middle.

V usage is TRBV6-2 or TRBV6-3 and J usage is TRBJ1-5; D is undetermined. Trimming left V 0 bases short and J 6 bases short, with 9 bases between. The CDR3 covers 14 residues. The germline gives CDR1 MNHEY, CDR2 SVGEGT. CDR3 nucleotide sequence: TGTGCCAGCAGTTACTCGCCAGGTTCTCAGCCCCAGCATTTT. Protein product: CASSYSPGSQPQHF.

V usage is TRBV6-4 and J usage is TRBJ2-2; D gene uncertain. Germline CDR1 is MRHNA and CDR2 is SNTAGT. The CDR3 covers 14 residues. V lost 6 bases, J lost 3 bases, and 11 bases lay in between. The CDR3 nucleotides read TGTGCCAGCAGCGCGCTCTCTGACACCGGGGAGCTGTTTTTT. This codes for CASSALSDTGELFF.

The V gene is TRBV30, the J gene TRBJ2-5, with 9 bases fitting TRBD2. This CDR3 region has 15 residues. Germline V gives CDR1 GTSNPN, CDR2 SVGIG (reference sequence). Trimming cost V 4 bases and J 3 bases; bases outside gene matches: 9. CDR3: CAWNRSPSGKETQYF. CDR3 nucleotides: TGTGCCTGGAACAGGTCTCCTAGCGGGAAAGAGACCCAGTACTTC.

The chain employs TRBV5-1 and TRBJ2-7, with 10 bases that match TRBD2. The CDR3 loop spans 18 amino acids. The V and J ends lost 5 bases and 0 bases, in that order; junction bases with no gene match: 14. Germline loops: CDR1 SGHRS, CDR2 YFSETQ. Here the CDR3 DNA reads TGCGCCAGCAGAGAAGGTCTAGCGGGAGCCGATAGCTCCTACGAGCAGTACTTC. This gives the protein CASREGLAGADSSYEQYF.

The CDR3 DNA reads TGTGCCAGCAGTCCTAGGACACCCGCGGGACTAGCGGGAGACCCAGGGTCAGATACGCAGTATTTT. Protein sequence: CASSPRTPAGLAGDPGSDTQYF. The rearrangement uses TRBV3-1 (or the pseudogene TRBV3-2) and TRBJ2-3, with 14 bases aligning to TRBD2. Germline loops: CDR1 LGHDT, CDR2 YNNKEL (reference sequence). The CDR3 has 22 amino acids. The ends lost 6 bases at V and 4 bases at J; junction bases unmatched: 24.

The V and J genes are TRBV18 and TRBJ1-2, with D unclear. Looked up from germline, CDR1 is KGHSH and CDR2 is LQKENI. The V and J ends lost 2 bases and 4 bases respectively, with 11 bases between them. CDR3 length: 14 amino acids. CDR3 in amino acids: CASSPNSSSYGYTF. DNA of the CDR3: TGTGCCAGCTCACCAAATTCCTCAAGCTATGGCTACACCTTC. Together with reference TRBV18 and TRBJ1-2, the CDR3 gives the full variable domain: NAGVMQNPRHLVRRRGQEARLRCSPMKGHSHVYWYRQLPEEGLKFMVYLQKENIIDESGMPKERFSAEFPKEGPSILRIQQVVRGDSAAYFCASSPNSSSYGYTFGSGTRLTVV.

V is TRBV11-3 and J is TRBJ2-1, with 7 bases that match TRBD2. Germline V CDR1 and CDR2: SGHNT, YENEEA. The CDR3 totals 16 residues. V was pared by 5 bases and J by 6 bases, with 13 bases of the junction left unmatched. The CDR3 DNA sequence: TGTGCCAGCAGCCGACTCAGGGCGGGAGAGGGCAATGAGCAGTTCTTC. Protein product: CASSRLRAGEGNEQFF.

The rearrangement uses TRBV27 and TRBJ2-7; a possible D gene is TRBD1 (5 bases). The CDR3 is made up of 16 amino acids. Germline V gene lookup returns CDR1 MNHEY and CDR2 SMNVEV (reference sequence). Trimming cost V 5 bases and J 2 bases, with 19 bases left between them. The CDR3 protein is CASSTLWGTLTYEQYF. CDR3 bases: TGTGCCAGCAGTACGCTTTGGGGCACCTTGACCTACGAGCAGTACTTC.

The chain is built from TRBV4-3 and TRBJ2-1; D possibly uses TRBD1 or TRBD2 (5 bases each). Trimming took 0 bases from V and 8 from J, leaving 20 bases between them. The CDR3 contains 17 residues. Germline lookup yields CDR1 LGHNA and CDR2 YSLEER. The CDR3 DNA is TGCGCCAGCAGCCAAGACTTGACCGGGACGAGAGGGTATGAGCAGTTCTTC. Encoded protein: CASSQDLTGTRGYEQFF.

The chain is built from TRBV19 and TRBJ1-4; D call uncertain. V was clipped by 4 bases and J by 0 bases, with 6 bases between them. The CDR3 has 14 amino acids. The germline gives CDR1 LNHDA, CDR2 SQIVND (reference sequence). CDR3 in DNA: TGTGCCAGTAGTAGAGGGACAACTAATGAAAAACTGTTTTTT. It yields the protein CASSRGTTNEKLFF.

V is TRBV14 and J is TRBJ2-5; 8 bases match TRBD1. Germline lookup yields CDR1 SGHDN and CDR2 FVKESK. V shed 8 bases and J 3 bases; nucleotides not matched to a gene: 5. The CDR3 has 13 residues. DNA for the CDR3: TGTGCCAGCGGCAAGACAGGGGAAGAGACCCAGTACTTC. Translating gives CASGKTGEETQYF.

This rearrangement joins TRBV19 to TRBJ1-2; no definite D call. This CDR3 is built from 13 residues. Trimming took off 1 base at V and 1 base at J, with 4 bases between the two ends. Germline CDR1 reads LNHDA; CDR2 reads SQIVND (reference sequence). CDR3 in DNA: TGTGCCAGTAGTATAGGTCATAACTATGGCTACACCTTC. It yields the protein CASSIGHNYGYTF.

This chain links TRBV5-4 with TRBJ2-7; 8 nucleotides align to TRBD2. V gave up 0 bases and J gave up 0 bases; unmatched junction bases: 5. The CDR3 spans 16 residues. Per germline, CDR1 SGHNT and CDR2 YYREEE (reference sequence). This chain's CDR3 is CASSLASSGYSYEQYF. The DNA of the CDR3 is TGTGCCAGCAGCTTGGCTTCTAGCGGGTACTCCTACGAGCAGTACTTC.

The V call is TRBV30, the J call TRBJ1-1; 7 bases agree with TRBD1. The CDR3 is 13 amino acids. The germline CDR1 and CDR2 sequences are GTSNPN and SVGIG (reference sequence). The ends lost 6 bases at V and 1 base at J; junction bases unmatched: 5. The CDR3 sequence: CACLRDRNTEAFF. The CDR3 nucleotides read TGTGCCTGTCTCCGGGACAGGAACACTGAAGCTTTCTTT.

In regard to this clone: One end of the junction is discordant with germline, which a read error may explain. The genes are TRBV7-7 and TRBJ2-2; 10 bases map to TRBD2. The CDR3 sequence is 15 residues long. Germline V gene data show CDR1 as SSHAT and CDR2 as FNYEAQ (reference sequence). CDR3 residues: CASTPGLAATGELFF. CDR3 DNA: TGTGCTAGCACCCCAGGACTAGCGGCCACCGGGGAGCTGTTTTTT.

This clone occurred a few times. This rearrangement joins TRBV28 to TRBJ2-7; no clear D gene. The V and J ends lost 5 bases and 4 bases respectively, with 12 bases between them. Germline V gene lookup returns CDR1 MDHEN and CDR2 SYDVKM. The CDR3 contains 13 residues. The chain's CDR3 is CASSPPPMYEQYF. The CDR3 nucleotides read TGTGCCAGCAGTCCCCCCCCCATGTACGAGCAGTACTTC. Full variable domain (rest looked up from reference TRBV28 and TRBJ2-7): DVKVTQSSRYLVKRTGEKVFLECVQDMDHENMFWYRQDPGLGLRLIYFSYDVKMKEKGDIPEGYSVSREKKERFSLILESASTNQTSMYLCASSPPPMYEQYFGPGTRLTVT.

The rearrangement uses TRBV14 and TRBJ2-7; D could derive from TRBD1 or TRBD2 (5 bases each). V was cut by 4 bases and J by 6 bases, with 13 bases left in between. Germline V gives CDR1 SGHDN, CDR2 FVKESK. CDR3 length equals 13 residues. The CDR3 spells CASSPGRLGEQYF. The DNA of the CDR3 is TGTGCCAGCAGCCCGGGACGCCTCGGCGAGCAGTACTTC.

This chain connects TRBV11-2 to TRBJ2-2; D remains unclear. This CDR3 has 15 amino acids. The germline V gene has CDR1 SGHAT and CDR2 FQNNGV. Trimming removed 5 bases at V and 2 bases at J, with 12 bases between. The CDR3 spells CASSLSGLNTGELFF. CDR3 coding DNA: TGTGCCAGCAGCCTCTCAGGCCTAAACACCGGGGAGCTGTTTTTT. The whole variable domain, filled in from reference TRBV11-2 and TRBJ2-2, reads EAGVAQSPRYKIIEKRQSVAFWCNPISGHATLYWYQQILGQGPKLLIQFQNNGVVDDSQLPKDRFSAERLKGVDSTLKIQPAKLEDSAVYLCASSLSGLNTGELFFGEGSRLTVL.

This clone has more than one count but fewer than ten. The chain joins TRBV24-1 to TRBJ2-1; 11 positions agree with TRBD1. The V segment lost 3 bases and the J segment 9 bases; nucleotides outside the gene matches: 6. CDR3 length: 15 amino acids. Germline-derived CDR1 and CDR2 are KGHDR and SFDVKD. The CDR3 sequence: CATSDRTGGESEQFF. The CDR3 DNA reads TGTGCCACCAGTGATAGGACAGGGGGCGAATCTGAGCAGTTCTTC.